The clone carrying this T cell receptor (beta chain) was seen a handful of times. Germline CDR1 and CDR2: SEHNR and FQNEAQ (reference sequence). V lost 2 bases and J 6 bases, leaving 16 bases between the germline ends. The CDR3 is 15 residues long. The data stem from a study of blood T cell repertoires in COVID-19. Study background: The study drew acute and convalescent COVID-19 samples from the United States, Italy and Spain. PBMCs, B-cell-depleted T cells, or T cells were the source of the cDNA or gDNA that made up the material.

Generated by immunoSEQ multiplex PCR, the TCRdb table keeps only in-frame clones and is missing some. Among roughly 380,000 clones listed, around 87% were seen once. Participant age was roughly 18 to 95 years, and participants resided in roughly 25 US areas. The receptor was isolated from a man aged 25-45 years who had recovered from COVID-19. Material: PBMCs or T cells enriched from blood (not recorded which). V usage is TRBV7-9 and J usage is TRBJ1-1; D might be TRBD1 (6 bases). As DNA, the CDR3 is TGTGCCAGCAGCTTAATGTCGCAGGGGAGGGCTGAAGCTTTCTTT. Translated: CASSLMSQGRAEAFF.